This T cell receptor (beta chain) appears in the sequencing data of a study of shared clonotypes between healthy human individuals. For the study at large: Samples came from a couple of female and three male donors aged 18 to 49.

The V gene lost 3 bases and the J gene lost 2 bases, with 13 bases spanning the gap. The germline CDR1 and CDR2 sequences are SGHAT and FQDESV (reference sequence). The CDR3 runs 15 residues. The naive CD8 population came from CD45RO-negative cells selected for CCR7, without terminally differentiated effector memory CD45RA+ cells. Sorted-subset replicate PCRs used about 200 ng DNA, some 33,000 T cell genomes. The protocol was immunoSEQ multiplex PCR, while the TCRdb copy is restricted to in-frame clones and leaves out a portion. Here the sample spans about 2,100,000 clones, approximately 94% being singletons.

This chain uses TRBV11-1 with TRBJ1-1, with D unresolved. This receptor was taken from a man aged 18 to 29 in good health. Some clones in this sample may be carry-over from other donors' samples. The sequenced material came from naive CD8+ T cells from PBMCs. The CDR3 here is CASSFYREINTEAFF. The CDR3 nucleotides read TGTGCCAGCAGCTTCTACCGGGAAATCAACACTGAAGCTTTCTTT.